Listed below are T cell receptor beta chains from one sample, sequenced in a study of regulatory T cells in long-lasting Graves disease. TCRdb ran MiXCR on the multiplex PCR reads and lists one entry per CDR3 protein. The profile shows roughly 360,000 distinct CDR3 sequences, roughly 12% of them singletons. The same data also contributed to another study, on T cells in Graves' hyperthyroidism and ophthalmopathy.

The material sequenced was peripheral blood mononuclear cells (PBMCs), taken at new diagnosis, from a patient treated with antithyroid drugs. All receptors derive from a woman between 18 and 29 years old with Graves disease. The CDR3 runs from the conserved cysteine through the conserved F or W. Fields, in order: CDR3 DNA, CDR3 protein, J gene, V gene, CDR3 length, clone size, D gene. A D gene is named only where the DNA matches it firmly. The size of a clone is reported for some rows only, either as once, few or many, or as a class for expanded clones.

DNA: TGTGCCAGCAGTTTCCCCTCGGGAGGGCCGGGGTACGAGCAGTACTTC
CDR3: CASSFPSGGPGYEQYF
J: TRBJ2-7
V: TRBV12-3/TRBV12-4
length: 16
size: NA
D: TRBD2

DNA: TGTGCCAGCAGGATAGAGGCGACCGCTGAAGCTTTCTTT
CDR3: CASRIEATAEAFF
J: TRBJ1-1
V: TRBV28
length: 13
size: many
D: NA

DNA: TGCAGTGCTATTAGCGGGGAGACCTACCAAGAGACCCAGTACTTC
CDR3: CSAISGETYQETQYF
J: TRBJ2-5
V: TRBV20-1
length: 15
size: many
D: TRBD2

DNA: TGTGCCAGCAGCCCCGGGGTAGCGTTTTACAATGAGCAGTTCTTC
CDR3: CASSPGVAFYNEQFF
J: TRBJ2-1
V: TRBV9
length: 15
size: few
D: NA

DNA: TGTGCCACCAGTGATCGGACAACCAACTATGGCTACACCTTC
CDR3: CATSDRTTNYGYTF
J: TRBJ1-2
V: TRBV24-1
length: 14
size: many
D: NA

DNA: TGTGCCAGCAGTGAATTCGTGGACGGCTACGAGCAGTACTTC
CDR3: CASSEFVDGYEQYF
J: TRBJ2-7
V: TRBV25-1
length: 14
size: NA
D: NA

DNA: TGTGCCAGCAGGGGCGGTTCGGAGACCCAGTACTTC
CDR3: CASRGGSETQYF
J: TRBJ2-5
V: TRBV12-3/TRBV12-4
length: 12
size: many
D: NA

DNA: TGTGCCAGCAGTTACTTGGGAGGGTTCACCAACAATGAGCAGTTCTTC
CDR3: CASSYLGGFTNNEQFF
J: TRBJ2-1
V: TRBV6-2/TRBV6-3
length: 16
size: many
D: TRBD2

DNA: TGTGCCAGCAGCCTTGACGGCGGGCCGAAACCTTTC
CDR3: CASSLDGGPKPF
J: TRBJ2-7
V: TRBV7-9
length: 12
size: many
D: NA

DNA: TGTGCCAGCAGCACAGGGAAAGAGACCCAGTACTTC
CDR3: CASSTGKETQYF
J: TRBJ2-5
V: TRBV7-2
length: 12
size: many
D: NA

DNA: TGTGCCAGCTCACGCCCCCCACTCCTTAGGGACAGACGAGAGACCCAGTACTTC
CDR3: CASSRPPLLRDRRETQYF
J: TRBJ2-5
V: TRBV18
length: 18
size: many
D: TRBD1

DNA: TGTGCCAGCAGTGTCCGAGGGATCGGGGGTGAAAAACTGTTTTTT
CDR3: CASSVRGIGGEKLFF
J: TRBJ1-4
V: TRBV2
length: 15
size: many
D: NA

DNA: TGCAGCGTTGAGGGGCACCTGAGGGGAGAGACCCAGTACTTC
CDR3: CSVEGHLRGETQYF
J: TRBJ2-5
V: TRBV29-1
length: 14
size: many
D: NA

DNA: TGTGCCACCAGTGACCCACTAGCGGGAGGGAACACCGGGGAGCTGTTTTTT
CDR3: CATSDPLAGGNTGELFF
J: TRBJ2-2
V: TRBV24-1
length: 17
size: few
D: TRBD2

DNA: TGTGCCACCACCTACAACGCGGGCGATACGCAGTATTTT
CDR3: CATTYNAGDTQYF
J: TRBJ2-3
V: TRBV7-2
length: 13
size: NA
D: NA

DNA: TGTGCCAGCAGCCAAGGGGCAATCTTCTATGGCTACACCTTC
CDR3: CASSQGAIFYGYTF
J: TRBJ1-2
V: TRBV3-2
length: 14
size: many
D: NA

DNA: TGTGCCAGTAGTATTCTTAGGGGACCGAACACTGAAGCTTTCTTT
CDR3: CASSILRGPNTEAFF
J: TRBJ1-1
V: TRBV19
length: 15
size: NA
D: NA

DNA: TGTGCCAGCAGTCCAGAGGTACCTTTTTGGGGGGGGCCTGAAAATGAGCAGTTCTTC
CDR3: CASSPEVPFWGGPENEQFF
J: TRBJ2-1
V: TRBV12-3/TRBV12-4
length: 19
size: many
D: NA

DNA: TGCGCCAGCAGCCAAGGAGCATACCCGAACACCGGGGAGCTGTTTTTT
CDR3: CASSQGAYPNTGELFF
J: TRBJ2-2
V: TRBV4-3
length: 16
size: NA
D: NA

DNA: TGTGCCAGCAGTTACCCCGTGAACAATGAGCAGTTCTTC
CDR3: CASSYPVNNEQFF
J: TRBJ2-1
V: TRBV6-2/TRBV6-3
length: 13
size: many
D: NA

DNA: TGTGCCAGTAGTATCGGGGTGAGCACTGAAGCTTTCTTT
CDR3: CASSIGVSTEAFF
J: TRBJ1-1
V: TRBV19
length: 13
size: few
D: NA

DNA: TGTGCCAGCAGTTACTTCCAGCGGGCTTTCGAGCAGTACTTC
CDR3: CASSYFQRAFEQYF
J: TRBJ2-7
V: TRBV6-2/TRBV6-3
length: 14
size: many
D: NA

DNA: TGCAGTGCTAGTATCTTCGGGCAGGATAATGAAAAACTGTTTTTT
CDR3: CSASIFGQDNEKLFF
J: TRBJ1-4
V: TRBV20-1
length: 15
size: many
D: NA

DNA: TGTGCCACCAGTGATCACAGGGGGCGAAGGACCGGGGAGCTGTTTTTT
CDR3: CATSDHRGRRTGELFF
J: TRBJ2-2
V: TRBV24-1
length: 16
size: many
D: TRBD1

DNA: TGTGCCAGCAGCGGACAGGGAAATTACCAGACCCAGTACTTC
CDR3: CASSGQGNYQTQYF
J: TRBJ2-5
V: TRBV9
length: 14
size: few
D: TRBD1

DNA: TGTGCCAGCAGGAGCGGGGGGTCTGGGGCCAACGTCCTGACTTTC
CDR3: CASRSGGSGANVLTF
J: TRBJ2-6
V: TRBV28
length: 15
size: many
D: TRBD2

DNA: TGCAGCGCTAGGGGGGCCGTGTCGGGTAATGAGCAGTTCTTC
CDR3: CSARGAVSGNEQFF
J: TRBJ2-1
V: TRBV29-1
length: 14
size: few
D: NA

DNA: TGCGCCAGCAGCGGGGGACAACTCAATGAGCAGTTCTTC
CDR3: CASSGGQLNEQFF
J: TRBJ2-1
V: TRBV4-3
length: 13
size: many
D: NA

DNA: TGTGCCATCAGAAGAACAGGGGGCCTTAACTATGGCTACACCTTC
CDR3: CAIRRTGGLNYGYTF
J: TRBJ1-2
V: TRBV10-3
length: 15
size: many
D: TRBD1

DNA: TGCGCCAGCAGCTTGCTGCCCCTGAAGGGACTAGCGGGAATAGGGTCCTCCTACAATGAGCAGTTCTTC
CDR3: CASSLLPLKGLAGIGSSYNEQFF
J: TRBJ2-1
V: TRBV5-1
length: 23
size: NA
D: TRBD2

DNA: TGTGCCAGCAGCTCAGTGGGGGCAACTAATGAAAAACTGTTTTTT
CDR3: CASSSVGATNEKLFF
J: TRBJ1-4
V: TRBV6-2/TRBV6-3
length: 15
size: many
D: NA

DNA: TGTGCCAGCAGGGCTCGGGGGGGCATCACAGATACGCAGTATTTT
CDR3: CASRARGGITDTQYF
J: TRBJ2-3
V: TRBV12-3/TRBV12-4
length: 15
size: many
D: TRBD2

DNA: TGTGCCACCAGTGACCCCTCAGCGGGAGGGCCCTGGAATGAGCAGTCCTTC
CDR3: CATSDPSAGGPWNEQSF
J: TRBJ2-1
V: TRBV24-1
length: 17
size: NA
D: TRBD2

DNA: TGCGCCAGCAGCCCTCCCCACAGGGAGGTCTACAATGAGCAGTTCTTC
CDR3: CASSPPHREVYNEQFF
J: TRBJ2-1
V: TRBV4-1
length: 16
size: few
D: NA

DNA: TGTGCCAGCAGCTCAAAAACGTACACCGGGGATGAAAAACTGTTTTTT
CDR3: CASSSKTYTGDEKLFF
J: TRBJ1-4
V: TRBV11-1
length: 16
size: few
D: NA

DNA: TGTGCCAGCAGTTACGGGCATCGGGAGACCCAGTACTTC
CDR3: CASSYGHRETQYF
J: TRBJ2-5
V: TRBV6-5
length: 13
size: NA
D: NA

DNA: TGTGCCAGCTCATACCTCCCCCCACGGGGAATTTTCTACAATGAGCAGTTCTTC
CDR3: CASSYLPPRGIFYNEQFF
J: TRBJ2-1
V: TRBV18
length: 18
size: many
D: NA

DNA: TGCAGCTCCCAGGGGGGGGCGTGGGGTGAATGGGTAGGCAATGAGCAGTTCTTC
CDR3: CSSQGGAWGEWVGNEQFF
J: TRBJ2-1
V: TRBV29-1
length: 18
size: few
D: NA

DNA: TGCGCCAGCAGCTTGTATCTGGAGGGTGGCAAAAACATTCAGTACTTC
CDR3: CASSLYLEGGKNIQYF
J: TRBJ2-4
V: TRBV5-1
length: 16
size: many
D: NA

DNA: TGCGCCAGCAGCGCGGGACCCCTAGCGGGGAGCCTAGATACGCAGTATTTT
CDR3: CASSAGPLAGSLDTQYF
J: TRBJ2-3
V: TRBV5-1
length: 17
size: NA
D: TRBD2

DNA: TGTGCCAGCAGTTTATATGGGACAGGCCAGACTGAAGCTTTCTTT
CDR3: CASSLYGTGQTEAFF
J: TRBJ1-1
V: TRBV28
length: 15
size: many
D: TRBD1

DNA: TGTGCCAGCAGCCTTCCCCTCGGCCAAGAGACCCAGTACTTC
CDR3: CASSLPLGQETQYF
J: TRBJ2-5
V: TRBV7-8
length: 14
size: NA
D: NA

DNA: TGTGCCAGCAGCCGAGGACAGGACTACAATGAGCAGTTCTTC
CDR3: CASSRGQDYNEQFF
J: TRBJ2-1
V: TRBV11-3
length: 14
size: many
D: TRBD1

DNA: TGCAGCGTAACTAGCGGGAGAGGTACGCAGTATTTT
CDR3: CSVTSGRGTQYF
J: TRBJ2-3
V: TRBV29-1
length: 12
size: NA
D: TRBD2

DNA: TGCAGCGTCTCTGCTACATCTGGGGATGAAGCTTTCTTT
CDR3: CSVSATSGDEAFF
J: TRBJ1-1
V: TRBV29-1
length: 13
size: many
D: NA

DNA: TGTGCCAGCAGTACTACAGGGGTCAGAGATACGCAGTATTTT
CDR3: CASSTTGVRDTQYF
J: TRBJ2-3
V: TRBV6-1
length: 14
size: few
D: TRBD1

DNA: TGTGCCAGCAGCTTTCGACAGGGGGTCGCATCTATCTCCTACGAGCAGTACTTC
CDR3: CASSFRQGVASISYEQYF
J: TRBJ2-7
V: TRBV7-9
length: 18
size: NA
D: TRBD1